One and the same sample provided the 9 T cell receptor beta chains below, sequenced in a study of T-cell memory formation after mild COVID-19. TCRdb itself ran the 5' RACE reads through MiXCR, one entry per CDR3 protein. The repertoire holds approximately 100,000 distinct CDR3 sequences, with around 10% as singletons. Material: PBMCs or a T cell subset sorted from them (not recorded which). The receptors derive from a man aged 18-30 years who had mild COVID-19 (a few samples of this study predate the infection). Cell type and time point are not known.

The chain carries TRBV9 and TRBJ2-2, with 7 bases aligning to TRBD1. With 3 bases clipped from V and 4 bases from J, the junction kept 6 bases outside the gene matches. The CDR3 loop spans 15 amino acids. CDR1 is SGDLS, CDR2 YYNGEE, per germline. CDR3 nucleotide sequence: TGTGCCAGCAGCGCCGACAGGGTGATCACCGGGGAGCTGTTTTTT. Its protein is CASSADRVITGELFF. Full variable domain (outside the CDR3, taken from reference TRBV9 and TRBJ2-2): DSGVTQTPKHLITATGQRVTLRCSPRSGDLSVYWYQQSLDQGLQFLIQYYNGEERAKGNILERFSAQQFPDLHSELNLSSLELGDSALYFCASSADRVITGELFFGEGSRLTVL.

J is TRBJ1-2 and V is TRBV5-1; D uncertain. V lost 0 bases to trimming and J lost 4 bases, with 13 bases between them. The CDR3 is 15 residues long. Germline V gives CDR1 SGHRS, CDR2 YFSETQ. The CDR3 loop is CASSLATLHGYGYTF. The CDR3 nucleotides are TGCGCCAGCAGCTTGGCTACTTTGCACGGCTATGGCTACACCTTC.

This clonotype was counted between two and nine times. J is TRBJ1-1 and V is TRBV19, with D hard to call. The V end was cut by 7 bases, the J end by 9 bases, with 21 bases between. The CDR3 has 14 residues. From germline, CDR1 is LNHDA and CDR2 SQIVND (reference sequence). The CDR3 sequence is CASIPRPAHEKAFF. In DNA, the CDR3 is TGTGCCAGTATCCCGCGACCAGCCCACGAAAAAGCTTTCTTT.

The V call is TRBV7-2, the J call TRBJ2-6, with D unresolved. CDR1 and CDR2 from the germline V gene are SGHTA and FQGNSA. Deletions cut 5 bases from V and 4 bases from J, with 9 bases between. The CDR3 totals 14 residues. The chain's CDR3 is CASSPSRGANVLTF. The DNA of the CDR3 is TGTGCCAGCAGCCCCTCTCGCGGGGCCAACGTCCTGACTTTC.

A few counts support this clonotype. CDR3 coding DNA: TGCGCCAGCAGCTGGGACAGGGGGTCGTACAATGAGCAGTTCTTC. It translates to CASSWDRGSYNEQFF. This chain uses TRBV4-3 with TRBJ2-1; 11 bases match TRBD1. The germline V gene encodes CDR1 LGHNA and CDR2 YSLEER. The CDR3 contains 15 residues. J was trimmed by 4 bases and V by 5 bases; bases with no gene match: 4.

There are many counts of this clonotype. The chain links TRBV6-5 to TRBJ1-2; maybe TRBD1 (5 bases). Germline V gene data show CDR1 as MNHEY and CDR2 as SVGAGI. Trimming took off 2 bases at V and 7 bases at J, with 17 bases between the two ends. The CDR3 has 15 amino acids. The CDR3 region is CASSYRYGAGAGYTF. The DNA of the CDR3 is TGTGCCAGCAGTTACCGTTACGGGGCTGGAGCTGGCTACACCTTC.

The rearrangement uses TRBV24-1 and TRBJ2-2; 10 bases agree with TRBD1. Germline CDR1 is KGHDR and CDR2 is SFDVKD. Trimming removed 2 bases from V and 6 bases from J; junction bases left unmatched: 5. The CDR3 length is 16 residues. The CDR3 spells CATSDWTGGFSGELFF. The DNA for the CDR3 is TGTGCCACCAGTGATTGGACAGGGGGTTTCTCCGGGGAGCTGTTTTTT.

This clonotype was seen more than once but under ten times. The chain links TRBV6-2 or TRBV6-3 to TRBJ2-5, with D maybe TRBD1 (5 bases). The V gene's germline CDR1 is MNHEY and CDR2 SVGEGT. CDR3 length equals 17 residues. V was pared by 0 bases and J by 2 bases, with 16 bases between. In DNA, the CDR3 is TGTGCCAGCAGTTACTCGGGATGGGTACAGGATCAAGAGACCCAGTACTTC. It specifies CASSYSGWVQDQETQYF.

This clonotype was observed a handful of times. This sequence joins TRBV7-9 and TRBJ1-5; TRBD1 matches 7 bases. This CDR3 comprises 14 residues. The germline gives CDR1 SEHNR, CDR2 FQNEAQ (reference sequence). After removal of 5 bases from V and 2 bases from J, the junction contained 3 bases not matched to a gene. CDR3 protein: CASSTGQGNQPQHF. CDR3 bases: TGTGCCAGCAGCACTGGACAGGGCAATCAGCCCCAGCATTTT.